The 14 T cell receptor beta chains below were found in one sample sequenced in a study of multiple sclerosis patients with progressive multifocal leukoencephalopathy. Data came from immunoSEQ multiplex PCR; TCRdb stores just in-frame clones and leaves some out. The sample consists of fewer than 35,000 clones, 75% to 90% of them appearing once. The time point denotes: before natalizumab initiation. The material sequenced was PBMCs. All receptors derive from a human donor with multiple sclerosis.

This clone showed up just once. V is TRBV28 and J is TRBJ1-2; TRBD1 aligns across 7 bases. V gave up 6 bases and J gave up 6 bases; unmatched junction bases: 13. Germline V lookup: CDR1 MDHEN, CDR2 SYDVKM. This CDR3 has 15 amino acids. In DNA, the CDR3 is TGTGCCAGCAGGCGACTGGCTACAGGGGAGGATGGCTACACCTTC. Translation gives CASRRLATGEDGYTF.

The chain joins TRBV7-3 to TRBJ2-3, with D perhaps matching TRBD2 (6 bases). The CDR3 covers 14 residues. Trimming pared 6 bases from V and 5 bases from J, leaving 15 bases between. CDR1 is SGHTA, CDR2 FQGTGA, per germline. This CDR3 reads CASSALGLVDTQYF. For the CDR3, the DNA is TGTGCCAGCAGTGCCTTGGGACTGGTAGATACGCAGTATTTT.

This clone has only one observation. The chain combines TRBV20-1 with TRBJ2-7; D ambiguous. This CDR3 is 11 amino acids long. Germline CDR1 reads DFQATT; CDR2 reads SNEGSKA (reference sequence). Trimming pared 0 bases from V and 3 bases from J, leaving 3 bases between. CDR3: CSAREVYEQYF. CDR3 nucleotides: TGCAGTGCTAGAGAGGTCTACGAGCAGTACTTC.

V is TRBV28 and J is TRBJ2-7; D is perhaps TRBD2 (6 bases). CDR3 length: 17 residues. Between the trimmed V and J ends, which lost 7 bases and 0 bases, there was a span of 22 bases. Per the germline V gene, CDR1 is MDHEN and CDR2 is SYDVKM. The CDR3 spells CASNPLGEVGSSYEQYF. As DNA, the CDR3 is TGTGCCAGCAACCCTTTAGGGGAGGTAGGGAGCTCCTACGAGCAGTACTTC. The entire variable domain, with the rest obtained from reference TRBV28 and TRBJ2-7, is as follows: DVKVTQSSRYLVKRTGEKVFLECVQDMDHENMFWYRQDPGLGLRLIYFSYDVKMKEKGDIPEGYSVSREKKERFSLILESASTNQTSMYLCASNPLGEVGSSYEQYFGPGTRLTVT.

The chain couples TRBV11-3 to TRBJ2-7; D not resolved. The CDR3 loop spans 15 amino acids. V dropped 0 bases and J dropped 0 bases, with 9 bases sitting between them. Germline lookup yields CDR1 SGHNT and CDR2 YENEEA. DNA of the CDR3: TGTGCCAGCAGCTTAGATCAGGCCTCCTCCTACGAGCAGTACTTC. It yields the protein CASSLDQASSYEQYF.

This chain joins TRBV4-1 and TRBJ2-5, with D perhaps matching TRBD1 or TRBD2 (7 bases each). The V gene lost 1 base and the J gene lost 11 bases, with 20 bases spanning the gap. Germline V gene data show CDR1 as MGHRA and CDR2 as YSYEKL. The CDR3 length is 15 residues. CDR3 nucleotides: TGCGCCAGCAGCCAAGGGGGAGGGGGCAATTTTGGGCAGTACTTC. Its protein is CASSQGGGGNFGQYF.

The CDR3 DNA is TGTGCCAGCAGCTTGGGGCTCCTGAACACTGAAGCTTTCTTT. Its protein product is CASSLGLLNTEAFF. The chain combines TRBV5-6 with TRBJ1-1; D gene uncertain. V lost 0 bases and J 0 bases, leaving 6 bases between the germline ends. From germline, CDR1 is SGHDT and CDR2 YYEEEE. This CDR3 spans 14 amino acids. The variable domain in full, with the rest retrieved from reference TRBV5-6 and TRBJ1-1, is DAGVTQSPTHLIKTRGQQVTLRCSPKSGHDTVSWYQQALGQGPQFIFQYYEEEERQRGNFPDRFSGHQFPNYSSELNVNALLLGDSALYLCASSLGLLNTEAFFGQGTRLTVV.

This clone was seen a handful of times. In nucleotides, the CDR3 is TGTGCCAGCAGTTCGGACACTAATCAGCCCCAGCATTTT. This gives the protein CASSSDTNQPQHF. V gene TRBV6-4 combines with J gene TRBJ1-5; D possibly corresponds to TRBD1 (5 bases). Trimming cost V 5 bases and J 4 bases, with 9 bases left between them. The CDR3 consists of 13 residues. Germline V gene lookup returns CDR1 MRHNA and CDR2 SNTAGT.

This clone was detected only once. This sequence joins TRBV6-1 and TRBJ1-5; D possibly corresponds to TRBD1 (6 bases). The V end lost 11 bases, the J end lost 0 bases, and 17 bases lay between the germline ends. This CDR3 comprises 15 residues. The germline V gene has CDR1 MNHNS and CDR2 SASEGT. The CDR3 DNA follows: TGTGCCTCGAATTCGGGGACACTTAGCAATCAGCCCCAGCATTTT. It encodes CASNSGTLSNQPQHF.

The chain recombines TRBV19 with TRBJ2-1; D may be TRBD2 (6 bases). The CDR3 contains 16 residues. The germline V gene encodes CDR1 LNHDA and CDR2 SQIVND (reference sequence). Trimming took 3 bases from V and 6 from J, leaving 18 bases between them. CDR3 region: CASSIGRLGAGNEQFF. CDR3 DNA sequence: TGTGCCAGTAGTATTGGGCGACTAGGGGCAGGCAATGAGCAGTTCTTC.

V gene TRBV7-8 combines with J gene TRBJ2-1; 7 bases are shared with TRBD2. Per the germline V gene, CDR1 is SGHVS and CDR2 is FQNEAQ. Losses at the gene ends were 5 bases for V and 6 bases for J; bases not matched to a gene: 4. The CDR3 is 13 residues long. As DNA, the CDR3 is TGTGCCAGCAGCCGGGGAGGGGCCAATGAGCAGTTCTTC. This encodes CASSRGGANEQFF.

V and J are TRBV19 and TRBJ1-1, with unresolved D. CDR1 and CDR2 from the germline V gene are LNHDA and SQIVND (reference sequence). V lost 4 bases to trimming and J lost 0 bases, with 6 bases between them. This CDR3 has 13 amino acids. CDR3: CASSTTVNTEAFF. DNA of the CDR3: TGTGCCAGTAGTACTACAGTGAACACTGAAGCTTTCTTT.

This clone was seen just once. The V gene is TRBV25-1, the J gene TRBJ2-7, with TRBD1 matching 8 bases. Germline lookup yields CDR1 MGHDK and CDR2 SYGVNS. Losses at the gene ends were 5 bases for V and 5 bases for J; bases not matched to a gene: 5. The CDR3 has 13 residues. The CDR3 DNA sequence: TGTGCCAGCAGTAAGACAGGGGCAGACGAGCAGTACTTC. Protein product: CASSKTGADEQYF.

The chain has TRBV11-1 and TRBJ1-2; TRBD1 matches 9 bases. This CDR3 is 14 amino acids long. Germline V gene sequence: CDR1 SGHAT, CDR2 FQDESV (reference sequence). V lost 5 bases, J lost 4 bases, and 5 bases stayed unmatched. The CDR3 sequence: CASSEGQGAYGYTF. In DNA, the CDR3 is TGTGCCAGCAGCGAGGGACAGGGTGCCTATGGCTACACCTTC.